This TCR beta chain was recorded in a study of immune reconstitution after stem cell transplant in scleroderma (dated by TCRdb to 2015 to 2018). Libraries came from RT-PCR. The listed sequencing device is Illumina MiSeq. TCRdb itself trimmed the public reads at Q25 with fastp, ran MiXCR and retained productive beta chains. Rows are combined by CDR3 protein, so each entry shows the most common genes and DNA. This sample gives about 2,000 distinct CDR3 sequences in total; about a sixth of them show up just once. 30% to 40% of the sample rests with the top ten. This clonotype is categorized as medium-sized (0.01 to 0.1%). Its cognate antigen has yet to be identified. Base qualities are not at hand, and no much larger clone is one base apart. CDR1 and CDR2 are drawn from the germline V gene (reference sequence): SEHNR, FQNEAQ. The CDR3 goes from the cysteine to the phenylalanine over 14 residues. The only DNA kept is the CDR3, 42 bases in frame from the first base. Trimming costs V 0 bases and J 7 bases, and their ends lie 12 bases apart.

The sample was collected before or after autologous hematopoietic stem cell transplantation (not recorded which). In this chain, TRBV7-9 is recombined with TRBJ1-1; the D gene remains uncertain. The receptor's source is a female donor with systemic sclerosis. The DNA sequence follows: TGTGCCAGCAGCTTAGCGTCGACGGGTAGTGAAGCTTTCTTT. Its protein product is CASSLASTGSEAFF.